Detailed here is one T cell receptor beta chain. These data are taken from a study of blood T cell repertoires in COVID-19. Some clones are missing from TCRdb's copy, which holds only in-frame ones; the method was immunoSEQ multiplex PCR. The sample lists about 80,000 clones; 85% to 90% were seen once. The CDR3 covers 11 residues. What was sequenced was peripheral blood. This clonotype was sampled from a woman aged 80 or over with acute or convalescent COVID-19. The genes are TRBV21-1 and TRBJ1-2; the D call of TRBD1 is as the table states it, not checked on the DNA. TRBV21-1 is given as a pseudogene. The CDR3 sequence is CASRGNYGYTF. CDR3 nucleotide sequence: TGTGCCAGTAGGGGGAACTATGGCTACACCTTC.